These T cell receptor beta chains were read from a single sample in a study of post-analysis software for immune sequencing data. MiXCR was run by TCRdb on the PCR reads, yielding one entry per CDR3 protein. The repertoire has hundreds of thousands of distinct CDR3 sequences, 25% to 30% of them found once; the top ten carry approximately 0.6%. What was sequenced was blood. The receptor set was obtained from a girl aged 10 to 17 with multiple sclerosis. CDR3s include the opening cysteine and the closing phenylalanine or tryptophan. The order of the fields is CDR3 length, J gene, D gene, clone size, V gene, CDR3 protein, CDR3 DNA. D genes are given only for firm matches. Expanded clones are given a class, and other clones once, few, many or no size at all.

>14|TRBJ2-1|TRBD1|.|TRBV6-5
CASSPGQGRGEQFF
TGTGCCAGCAGTCCAGGACAGGGGCGGGGTGAGCAGTTCTTC
>14|TRBJ1-4|.|.|TRBV29-1
CSVGRVGTNEKLFF
TGCAGCGTTGGCAGGGTCGGGACTAATGAAAAACTGTTTTTT
>14|TRBJ1-1|.|.|TRBV5-6
CASSSDRRDTEAFF
TGTGCCAGCAGCTCTGACCGGCGGGACACTGAAGCTTTCTTT
>11|TRBJ1-3|.|.|TRBV12-3/TRBV12-4
CASELGNTIYF
TGTGCCAGCGAGTTGGGAAACACCATATATTTT
>13|TRBJ1-2|.|.|TRBV7-8
CASSLTGDWGYTF
TGTGCCAGCAGCTTAACAGGCGACTGGGGCTACACCTTC
>14|TRBJ1-1|.|.|TRBV5-1
CASSTRQVGTEAFF
TGCGCCAGCAGCACCCGACAGGTCGGCACTGAAGCTTTCTTT
>14|TRBJ2-2|.|.|TRBV6-2/TRBV6-3
CASSYSGTIGELFF
TGTGCCAGCAGTTACTCCGGGACGATCGGGGAGCTGTTTTTT
>14|TRBJ1-4|.|.|TRBV7-9
CASSLGYPNEKLFF
TGTGCCAGCAGCTTGGGGTACCCAAATGAAAAACTGTTTTTT
>14|TRBJ1-2|.|few|TRBV12-3/TRBV12-4
CASSMTEGNYGYTF
TGTGCCAGCAGTATGACAGAGGGGAACTATGGCTACACCTTC
>17|TRBJ2-1|.|.|TRBV4-3
CASSQDRWAGEYNEQFF
TGCGCCAGCAGTCAAGATCGGTGGGCAGGGGAGTACAATGAGCAGTTCTTC
>8|TRBJ2-2|.|.|TRBV7-9
CSTGELFF
TGTAGCACCGGGGAGCTGTTTTTT
>14|TRBJ2-7|.|.|TRBV7-2
CASSLARPANEQYF
TGTGCCAGCAGCTTAGCCCGGCCTGCCAACGAGCAGTACTTC
>14|TRBJ2-1|.|.|TRBV7-2
CASSPEVGEAEQFF
TGTGCCAGCAGCCCAGAGGTGGGAGAAGCCGAGCAGTTCTTC
>18|TRBJ2-7|TRBD2|.|TRBV4-1
CASSQERSLAGLEGEQYF
TGCGCCAGCAGCCAAGAGCGGTCCTTAGCGGGACTCGAAGGTGAGCAGTACTTC
>18|TRBJ2-4|TRBD2|few|TRBV6-2/TRBV6-3
CASSYGTGTRLAKNIQYF
TGTGCCAGCAGTTACGGCACCGGGACTAGGCTAGCCAAAAACATTCAGTACTTC
>13|TRBJ1-4|.|few|TRBV20-1
CSATYRDDEKLFF
TGCAGTGCTACATACAGGGACGATGAAAAACTGTTTTTT
>15|TRBJ2-7|TRBD2|few|TRBV7-2
CASSFSGTSTYEQYF
TGTGCCAGCAGCTTCTCAGGGACTAGTACCTACGAGCAGTACTTC